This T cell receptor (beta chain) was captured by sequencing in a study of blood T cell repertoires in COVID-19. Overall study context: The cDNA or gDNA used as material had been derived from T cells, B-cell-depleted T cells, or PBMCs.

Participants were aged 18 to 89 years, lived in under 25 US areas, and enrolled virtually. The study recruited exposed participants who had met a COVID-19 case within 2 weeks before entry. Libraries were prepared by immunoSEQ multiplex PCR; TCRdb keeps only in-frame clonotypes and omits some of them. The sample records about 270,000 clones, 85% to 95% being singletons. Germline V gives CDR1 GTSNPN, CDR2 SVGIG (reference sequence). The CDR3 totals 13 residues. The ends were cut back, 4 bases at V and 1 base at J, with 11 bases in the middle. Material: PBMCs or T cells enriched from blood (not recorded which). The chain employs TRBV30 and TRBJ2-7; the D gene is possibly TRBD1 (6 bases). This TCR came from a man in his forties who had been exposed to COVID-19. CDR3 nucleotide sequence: TGTGCCTGGACCTGGGACAATTCCTACGAGCAGTACTTC. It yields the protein CAWTWDNSYEQYF.